The 9 T cell receptor beta chains in this list originate from one sample, sequenced in a study of glioma-infiltrating T cells after dendritic cell vaccination (dated by TCRdb to the mid-2010s). The time point label, as the study defines it: after dendritic cell vaccination, including at tumor progression/relapse. Library creation used the immunoSEQ multiplex PCR assay. Here the immuneACCESS table is served through TCRdb, limited to in-frame sequences with V and J called. Missing clones are a known gap in these copies; in checked studies unresolved V genes cover under half, and the rest lacks a known reason. In this sample the table shows 100,000 to 120,000 clones, 90% of which occur a single time. Approximately 2.7% of the sample is held by the ten biggest clonotypes. This specimen was blood, taken after dendritic cell vaccination. The receptors shown here come from a human donor with glioblastoma.

The V call is TRBV11-1, the J call TRBJ2-5, with D perhaps TRBD1 (5 bases). Germline assignment: CDR1 SGHAT and CDR2 FQDESV (reference sequence). The V end lost 5 bases, the J end lost 1 base, and 17 bases lay between the germline ends. The CDR3 totals 16 residues. CDR3 nucleotides: TGTGCCAGCAGCCTCTTAACAGGAACCTTCCAAGAGACCCAGTACTTC. Translating it yields CASSLLTGTFQETQYF.

The chain joins TRBV6-5 to TRBJ1-2, with D perhaps matching TRBD1 (5 bases). The CDR3 extends over 14 amino acids. Per germline, CDR1 MNHEY and CDR2 SVGAGI. Trimming stripped 0 bases from V and 1 base from J, with 6 bases between. Here the CDR3 DNA reads TGTGCCAGCAGTTACTCGGGGGGTAACTATGGCTACACCTTC. Translating it yields CASSYSGGNYGYTF.

V usage is TRBV30 and J usage is TRBJ2-7; no firm D call. Germline lookup yields CDR1 GTSNPN and CDR2 SVGIG (reference sequence). The CDR3 loop spans 12 amino acids. V was cut by 1 base and J by 2 bases, with 6 bases left in between. This chain's CDR3 is CAWSEITYEQYF. CDR3 sequence (DNA): TGTGCCTGGAGTGAAATAACCTACGAGCAGTACTTC.

The J gene is TRBJ1-1, the V gene TRBV7-3; D may be TRBD1 (6 bases). There are 18 residues in the CDR3. With 5 bases removed from V and 1 base from J, the gap between germline ends came to 23 bases. The germline gives CDR1 SGHTA, CDR2 FQGTGA. The CDR3 is CASSKPQGTFRGNTEAFF. In nucleotides, the CDR3 is TGTGCCAGCAGCAAACCCCAAGGGACATTCCGGGGGAACACTGAAGCTTTCTTT.

The rearrangement links TRBV29-1 to TRBJ1-2, with 10 positions matching TRBD1. The germline CDR1 and CDR2 sequences are SQVTM and ANQGSEA. The ends lost 1 base at V and 4 bases at J; junction bases unmatched: 3. This CDR3 has 14 amino acids. Here the CDR3 reads CSVEGQGASYGYTF. The CDR3, as DNA: TGCAGCGTTGAAGGACAGGGGGCTTCCTATGGCTACACCTTC.

The V gene is TRBV25-1, the J gene TRBJ1-5, with D perhaps matching TRBD1 (6 bases). Germline CDR1 is MGHDK and CDR2 is SYGVNS. The CDR3 totals 14 residues. The V and J ends lost 3 bases and 2 bases respectively, with 8 bases between them. The CDR3 DNA follows: TGTGCCAGCAGTGATTCAGGGGGCAATCAGCCCCAGCATTTT. Protein: CASSDSGGNQPQHF. Together with reference TRBV25-1 and TRBJ1-5, the CDR3 gives the full variable domain: EADIYQTPRYLVIGTGKKITLECSQTMGHDKMYWYQQDPGMELHLIHYSYGVNSTEKGDLSSESTVSRIRTEHFPLTLESARPSHTSQYLCASSDSGGNQPQHFGDGTRLSIL.

The chain combines TRBV5-1 with TRBJ1-2; maybe TRBD1 (5 bases). The V gene lost 0 bases and the J gene lost 4 bases, with 13 bases spanning the gap. CDR3 length: 15 amino acids. Germline V lookup: CDR1 SGHRS, CDR2 YFSETQ. The CDR3 loop reads CASSLDGGIGYGYTF. CDR3 bases: TGCGCCAGCAGCTTGGATGGGGGGATTGGCTATGGCTACACCTTC.

The chain is built from TRBV19 and TRBJ1-2, with TRBD1 identical over 8 bases. This CDR3 contains 17 residues. With 2 bases clipped from V and 3 bases from J, the junction kept 11 bases outside the gene matches. The germline V gene has CDR1 LNHDA and CDR2 SQIVND (reference sequence). CDR3 sequence (DNA): TGTGCCAGTAGTATAAGAACAGGGGGAGACCCCCACTATGGCTACACCTTC. Its protein product is CASSIRTGGDPHYGYTF.

This chain joins TRBV11-2 and TRBJ2-7; 10 bases map to TRBD2. After removal of 1 base from V and 5 bases from J, the junction contained 2 bases not matched to a gene. This CDR3 region has 14 residues. Germline values: CDR1 SGHAT, CDR2 FQNNGV. CDR3 bases: TGTGCCAGCAGCTTAGCTAGCGGGAGTGACGAGCAGTACTTC. As protein: CASSLASGSDEQYF. Variable domain in full (rest from reference TRBV11-2 and TRBJ2-7): EAGVAQSPRYKIIEKRQSVAFWCNPISGHATLYWYQQILGQGPKLLIQFQNNGVVDDSQLPKDRFSAERLKGVDSTLKIQPAKLEDSAVYLCASSLASGSDEQYFGPGTRLTVT.